This T cell receptor (beta chain) derives from a study of T cell responses to AZD1222 COVID-19 vaccine (dated by TCRdb to the early 2020s). Study-level background: AZD1222 recipients whose second dose came at about 4 weeks and those whose second dose came at about 12 weeks were combined into one group, since spike-specific TCR depth and breadth did not differ between the two schedules. Trial participants were enrolled by age into subgroups of 18-55, 56-69 and 70-plus years, and roughly 160, 29 and 62 TCR-sequenced participants, respectively, were included in these subgroups. A total of 233 trial participants underwent TCR sequencing, of whom about 210 had received two doses of AZD1222 and 26 had received two doses of the MenACWY control vaccine.

V is reduced by 3 bases and J by 8 bases, leaving a spacing of 20 bases between them. From a lookup of the germline V gene, CDR1 and CDR2 are MGHDK and SYGVNS. The CDR3 holds 16 amino acids from the cysteine to the phenylalanine. The kept DNA is CDR3 alone, 48 bases in frame from the first base. Concerning this clone: The target of this receptor is not known. Per-base qualities were not stored, and no clone one base away is much larger.

The CDR3 regions of human TCRbeta chains were analyzed by immunosequencing. Processing in the source paper ran as follows. Repertoire TCRs were checked for matches against a reference library of SARS-CoV-2-specific TCRs that had been generated using the MIRA antigen-specificity platform. Breadth meant the fraction of unique TCRs that were SARS-CoV-2-associated, whereas depth meant the fraction of total T cells that were SARS-CoV-2-associated. Using the MIRA data, each spike-specific TCR was assigned both to the spike region to which the TCR was reactive and to a CD4 or CD8 class. Log10-transformed breadth and depth values were compared by one-way ANOVA with Sidak's multiple comparisons tests. TCRdb mirrors the immuneACCESS table, restricted to in-frame sequences. Some clones are absent from its copies; in checked studies, under half trace to an unresolved V gene, and the reason for the others is unknown. That table gives V, J and clone size, and the DNA gave D and trimming. A total of 85,000 to 130,000 clones appear in this sample, more than 85% of them only once. 5% of the sample goes to the ten largest clones.

Here is what the overall study found, with its caveats: Conclusions about previously exposed vaccinees are limited because only five to seven AZD1222 recipients were SARS-CoV-2 seropositive at baseline. Participants were mostly white British, with more females than males. The authors suggested clonal diversity may have been underestimated. After two AZD1222 doses, both the breadth and the depth of spike-specific TCRs were significantly higher than at day 0 and than in MenACWY recipients. Because no samples from the day 14 peak response were available, repertoires could be characterized only after the peak T cell response. The vaccine-associated CD4 TCRs covered the entire spike protein, and the dominant responses fell in regions 160-218 and 743-854. Reportedly, close to half of the unique spike-specific TCRs recognized epitopes lying outside the regions that are mutated in the B.1.351 and B.1.1.7 variants. In the small 56-69-year group, the increase in depth fell short of significance, most likely because of low power.

The time point label of this sample denotes: baseline before first vaccination. Vaccinee samples were obtained from the UK trials COV001 and COV002, which included a single-blind randomized controlled phase 2/3 trial of AZD1222 (ChAdOx1 nCoV-19) in healthy adults. For TCRbeta chain sequencing, PBMC samples were collected from trial participants at day 0 and at day 28 after the second dose. The rearrangement joined TRBV25-1 to TRBJ2-1; the D segment might be TRBD1 or TRBD2, since each matches 8 bases. The receptor was derived from an adult in good health. The starting material was peripheral blood, obtained on day 0 of AZD1222 vaccination. The DNA sequence follows: TGTGCCAGCAGTGAGTACTTTAGCGGGACAGGATATGAGCAGTTCTTC. The encoded protein is CASSEYFSGTGYEQFF.